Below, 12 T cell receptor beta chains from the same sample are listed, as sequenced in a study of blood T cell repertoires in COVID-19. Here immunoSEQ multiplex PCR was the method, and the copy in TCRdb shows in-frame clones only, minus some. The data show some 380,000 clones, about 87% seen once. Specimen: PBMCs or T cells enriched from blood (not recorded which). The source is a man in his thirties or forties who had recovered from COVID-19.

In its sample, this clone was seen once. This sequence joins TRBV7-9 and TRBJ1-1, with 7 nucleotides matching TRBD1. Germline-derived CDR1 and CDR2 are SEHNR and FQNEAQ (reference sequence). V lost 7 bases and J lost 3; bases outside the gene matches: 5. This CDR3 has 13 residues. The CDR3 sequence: CASNRQGDTEAFF. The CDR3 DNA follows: TGTGCCAGCAACAGACAGGGCGACACTGAAGCTTTCTTT.

CDR3 sequence: CASSQGPEGQGSRGYTF. For the CDR3, the DNA is TGTGCCAGCAGCCAAGGCCCCGAGGGACAGGGAAGTAGGGGCTACACCTTC. The chain has TRBV3-1 (or the pseudogene TRBV3-2) and TRBJ1-2, with 9 bases lining up with TRBD1. CDR1 is LGHDT, CDR2 YNNKEL, per germline (reference sequence). This CDR3 region has 17 residues. The trim removed 1 base at V and 8 bases at J, leaving 14 bases unmatched.

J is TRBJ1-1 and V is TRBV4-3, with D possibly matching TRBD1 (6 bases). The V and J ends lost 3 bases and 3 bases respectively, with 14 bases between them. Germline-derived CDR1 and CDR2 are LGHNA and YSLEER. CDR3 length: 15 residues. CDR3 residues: CASSQGGREDTEAFF. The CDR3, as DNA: TGCGCCAGCAGCCAGGGGGGGCGCGAGGACACTGAAGCTTTCTTT.

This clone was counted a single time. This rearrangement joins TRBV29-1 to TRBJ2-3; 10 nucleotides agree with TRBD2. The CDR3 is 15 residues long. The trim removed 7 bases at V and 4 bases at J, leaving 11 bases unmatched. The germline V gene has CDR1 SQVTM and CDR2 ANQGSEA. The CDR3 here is CSGAQAGGPADTQYF. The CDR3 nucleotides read TGCAGCGGGGCCCAAGCGGGGGGGCCGGCAGATACGCAGTATTTT.

The CDR3 coding sequence is TGTGCCAGCTCACCGGGGGCACAGGGATATGGCTACACCTTC. It yields the protein CASSPGAQGYGYTF. J is TRBJ1-2 and V is TRBV18, with D possibly matching TRBD1 (6 bases). This CDR3 has 14 residues. Per germline, CDR1 KGHSH and CDR2 LQKENI. V lost 3 bases, J lost 5 bases, and 13 bases lay in between.

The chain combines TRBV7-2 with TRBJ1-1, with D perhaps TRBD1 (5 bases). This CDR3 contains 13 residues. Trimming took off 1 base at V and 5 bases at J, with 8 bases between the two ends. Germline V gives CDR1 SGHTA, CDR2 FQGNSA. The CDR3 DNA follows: TGTGCCAGCAGCTTAGAGACAGTGACTGAAGCTTTCTTT. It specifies CASSLETVTEAFF.

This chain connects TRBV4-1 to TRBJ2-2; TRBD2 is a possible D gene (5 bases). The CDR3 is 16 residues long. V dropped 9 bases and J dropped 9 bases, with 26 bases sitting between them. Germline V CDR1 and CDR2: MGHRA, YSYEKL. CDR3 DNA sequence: TGCGCCAGTAGAAAGCGTCCGGAGGATTTAGGCCGGGAGCTGTTTTTT. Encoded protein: CASRKRPEDLGRELFF.

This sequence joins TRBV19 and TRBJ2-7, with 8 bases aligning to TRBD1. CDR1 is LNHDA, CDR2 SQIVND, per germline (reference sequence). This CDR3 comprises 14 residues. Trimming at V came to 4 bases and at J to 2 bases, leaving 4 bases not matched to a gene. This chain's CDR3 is CASSTGQGPYEQYF. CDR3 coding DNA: TGTGCCAGTAGTACCGGACAGGGTCCCTACGAGCAGTACTTC.

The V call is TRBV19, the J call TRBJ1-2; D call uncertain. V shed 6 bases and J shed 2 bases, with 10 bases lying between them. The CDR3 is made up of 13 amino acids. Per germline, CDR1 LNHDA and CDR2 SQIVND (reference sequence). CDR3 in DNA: TGTGCCAGTAGGGAGGGCCGAAACTATGGCTACACCTTC. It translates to CASREGRNYGYTF.

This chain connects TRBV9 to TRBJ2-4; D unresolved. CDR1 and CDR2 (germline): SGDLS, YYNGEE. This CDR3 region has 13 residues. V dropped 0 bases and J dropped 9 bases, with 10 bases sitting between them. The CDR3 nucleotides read TGTGCCAGCAGCGTAGACAGAGTCGGCATTCAGTACTTC. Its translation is CASSVDRVGIQYF.

The CDR3 sequence: CASSQGTGGTFF. The CDR3 nucleotides are TGTGCCAGCAGTCAGGGGACAGGTGGGACTTTCTTT. V gene TRBV12-3 or TRBV12-4 combines with J gene TRBJ1-1, with TRBD1 matching over 8 bases. The ends lost 5 bases at V and 12 bases at J; junction bases unmatched: 8. This CDR3 has 12 amino acids.

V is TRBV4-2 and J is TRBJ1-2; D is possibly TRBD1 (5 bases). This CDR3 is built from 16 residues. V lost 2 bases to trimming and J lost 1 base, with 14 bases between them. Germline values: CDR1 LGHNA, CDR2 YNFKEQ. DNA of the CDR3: TGTGCCAGCAGCCAAACTGACAGCAACTTTAACTATGGCTACACCTTC. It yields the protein CASSQTDSNFNYGYTF.